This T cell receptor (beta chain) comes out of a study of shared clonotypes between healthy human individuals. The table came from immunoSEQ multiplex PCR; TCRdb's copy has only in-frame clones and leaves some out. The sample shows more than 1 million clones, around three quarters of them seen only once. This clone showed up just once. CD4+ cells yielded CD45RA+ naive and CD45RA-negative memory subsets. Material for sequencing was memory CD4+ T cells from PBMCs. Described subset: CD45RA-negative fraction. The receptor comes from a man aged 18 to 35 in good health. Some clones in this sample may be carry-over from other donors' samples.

The CDR3 DNA sequence: TGTGCCACCAGCAGAGAACCTGGGGACTCCTACGAGCAGTACTTC. Translation gives CATSREPGDSYEQYF. V gene TRBV15 combines with J gene TRBJ2-7; D is unclear. CDR3 length: 15 residues. The V end lost 0 bases, the J end lost 0 bases, and 9 bases lay between the germline ends. Looked up from germline, CDR1 is LNHNV and CDR2 is YYDKDF (reference sequence).